This T cell receptor beta chain derives from a study of patients and donors after allogeneic stem cell transplantation. One entry per CDR3 protein results from TCRdb running MiXCR on the RT-PCR reads. The sample includes around 82,000 distinct CDR3 sequences, 5% of them seen just once. Germline CDR1 DFQATT, CDR2 SNEGSKA (reference sequence). J was trimmed by 1 base and V by 6 bases; bases with no gene match: 6. This CDR3 spans 14 amino acids. The table lists this clonotype with a few counts. The TCR was taken from a human donor who was either an allogeneic HSCT recipient or a stem cell or donor lymphocyte infusion donor (not recorded which). It is not recorded whose cells these are; they may come from a transplant donor. Sample: blood, either unsorted or a sorted T cell fraction (not recorded which). The genes are TRBV20-1 and TRBJ2-5; 9 bases are a match to TRBD2. The CDR3 loop reads CSAFGRGGQETQYF. In nucleotides, the CDR3 is TGCAGTGCCTTCGGGCGGGGGGGCCAAGAGACCCAGTACTTC.